This TCR beta chain was observed in a study of metastatic and nonmetastatic thyroid tumors. The wider study: Malignant thyroid and benign thyroid patients provided blood and tumor or nodule tissue whose repertoires were compared.

The CDR3 is 15 amino acids. Germline V CDR1 and CDR2: MNHNY, SVGAGI (reference sequence). Trimming took off 3 bases at V and 3 bases at J, with 14 bases between the two ends. TCRdb re-analyzed the PCR reads through MiXCR. Of some 34,000 clones listed, 20% are singletons. This clone was observed a few times. Thyroid surgery was preceded by no treatment in any patient. V gene TRBV6-6 combines with J gene TRBJ1-1, with a weak D call TRBD1 (6 bases). The receptor comes from a female donor with papillary thyroid cancer or a benign thyroid nodule (not recorded which). Some clones in this sample may be carry-over from other donors' samples. The material sequenced was blood. The CDR3 here is CASSYGGGVDTEAFF. The DNA for the CDR3 is TGTGCCAGCAGTTATGGAGGGGGAGTGGACACTGAAGCTTTCTTT.